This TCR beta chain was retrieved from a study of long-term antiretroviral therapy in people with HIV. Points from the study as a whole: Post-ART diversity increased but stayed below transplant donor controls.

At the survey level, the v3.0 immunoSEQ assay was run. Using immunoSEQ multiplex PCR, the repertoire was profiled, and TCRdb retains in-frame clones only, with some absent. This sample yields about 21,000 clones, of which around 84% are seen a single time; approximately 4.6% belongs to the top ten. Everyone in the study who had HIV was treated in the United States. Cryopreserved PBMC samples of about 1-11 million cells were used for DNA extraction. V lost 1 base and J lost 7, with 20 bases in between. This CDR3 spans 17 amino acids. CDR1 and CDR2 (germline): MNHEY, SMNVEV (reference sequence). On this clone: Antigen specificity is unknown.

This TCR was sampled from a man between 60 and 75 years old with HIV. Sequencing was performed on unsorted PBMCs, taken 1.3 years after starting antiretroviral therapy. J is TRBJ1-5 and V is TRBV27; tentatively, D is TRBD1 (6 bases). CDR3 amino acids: CASSLLWDVGRGQPQHF. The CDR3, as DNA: TGTGCCAGCAGTTTATTGTGGGACGTTGGCAGGGGCCAGCCCCAGCATTTT.